What follows describes a single T cell receptor beta chain. This clonotype was detected only once. This receptor's antigen is unknown. Base qualities are not at hand, and no much larger clone is one base apart. Resting on one read, the evidence is weak. The data were obtained in a study of breast tumors, draining lymph nodes, adjacent tissues (dated by TCRdb to about 2016). Regarding the study in general: TCR beta repertoires were compared across tumor, adjacent nontumor tissue and axillary lymph nodes obtained from breast cancer patients. The study aimed to assess the relationships and possible T-cell exchange between tumor, surrounding tissue and draining lymph node repertoires in human breast cancer. The paper as a whole reports these results and caveats: Tumor and nontumor tissue repertoires were significantly more similar in luminal-like than in basal-like breast cancer. The data were considered consistent with most tumor T cells being derived from the lymph node and subsequently expanding within tumor tissue. Tumors showed preferential V and J gene usage, and their T-cell repertoire diversity fell below that of lymph nodes yet above that of nontumor tissue. The conclusion that tumor T cells originate in lymph nodes was presented as consistent with a hypothesis rather than as directly demonstrated.

Adjacent samples consisted of nontumor breast tissue surrounding the tumor. Sequencing took place on an Illumina HiSeq 2000. TCR beta chain libraries were generated by multiplex PCR amplification. The amplified TCR beta chain products were analyzed by high-throughput sequencing. The public sequencing data were trimmed at Q25 with fastp and processed into clonotypes with MiXCR by TCRdb, which kept only in-frame beta chains. Records with the same CDR3 protein are collapsed into one entry carrying the most frequent genes and DNA. Recorded for this sample are around 22,000 distinct CDR3 sequences; 55% to 80% of them occurred a single time. The biggest ten clones account for 19% of the sample. What was sequenced was tumor-adjacent breast tissue. The TCR sequence derives from a female donor with breast cancer. Some clones in this sample may be carry-over from other donors' samples.

At the DNA level, the sequence is TGTGCCAGCAGACCGGCGGGGGGGGTCGATAATGAGCAGTTCTTC. This yields the protein CASRPAGGVDNEQFF. The chain joins TRBV2 to TRBJ2-1, and TRBD2 aligns with 9 junction nucleotides. From cysteine to phenylalanine, the CDR3 is 15 amino acids long. CDR3 DNA only is kept here, 45 bases in frame from base 1. V lost 6 bases and J lost 7 bases, and the count of bases not matched to a germline gene is 10. CDR1 and CDR2 are read off the germline V gene as SNHLY and FYNNEI. Extended through the reference TRBV2 and TRBJ2-1 proteins, this CDR3 yields the full variable domain: EPEVTQTPSHQVTQMGQEVILRCVPISNHLYFYWYRQILGQKVEFLVSFYNNEISEKSEIFDDQFSVERPDGSNFTLKIRSTKLEDSAMYFCASRPAGGVDNEQFFGPGTRLTVL.